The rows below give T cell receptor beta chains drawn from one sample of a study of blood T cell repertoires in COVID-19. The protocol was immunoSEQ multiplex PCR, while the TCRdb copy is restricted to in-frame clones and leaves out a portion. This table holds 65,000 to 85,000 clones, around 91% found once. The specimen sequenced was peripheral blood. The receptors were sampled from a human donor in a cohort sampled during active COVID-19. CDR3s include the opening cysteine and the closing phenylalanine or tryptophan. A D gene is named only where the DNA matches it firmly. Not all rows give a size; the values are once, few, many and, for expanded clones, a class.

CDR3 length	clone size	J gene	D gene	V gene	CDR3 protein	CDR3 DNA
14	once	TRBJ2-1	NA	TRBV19	CASNSISSYNEQFF	TGTGCCAGTAACTCTATAAGCTCCTACAATGAGCAGTTCTTC
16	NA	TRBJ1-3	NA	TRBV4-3	CASSQDRGGTGNTIYF	TGCGCCAGCAGCCAAGATCGCGGGGGAACTGGAAACACCATATATTTT
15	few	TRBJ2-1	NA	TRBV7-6	CASSLSAGEGNEQFF	TGTGCCAGCAGCTTGAGTGCAGGGGAGGGCAATGAGCAGTTCTTC
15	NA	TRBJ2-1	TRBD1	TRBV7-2	CASSSRDRGFYEQFF	TGTGCCAGCAGCTCCCGGGACAGGGGCTTTTATGAGCAGTTCTTC
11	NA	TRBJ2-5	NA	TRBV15	CATSRDSTQYF	TGTGCCACCAGCAGAGATTCTACCCAGTACTTC
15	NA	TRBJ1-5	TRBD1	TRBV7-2	CASSRTGGGNQPQHF	TGTGCCAGCAGCCGGACAGGGGGCGGTAATCAGCCCCAGCATTTT
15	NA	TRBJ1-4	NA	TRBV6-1	CASSEAQGLNEKLFF	TGTGCCAGCAGTGAAGCTCAGGGTCTCAATGAAAAACTGTTTTTT
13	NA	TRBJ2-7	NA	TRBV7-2	CASSLDRVREQYF	TGTGCCAGCAGCTTAGACAGGGTTAGGGAGCAGTACTTC
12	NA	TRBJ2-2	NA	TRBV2	CASSVQPGWVFF	TGTGCCAGCAGTGTACAGCCGGGGTGGGTGTTTTTT
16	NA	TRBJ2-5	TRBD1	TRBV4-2	CASSRRDRSTEETQYF	TGTGCCAGCAGCCGTAGGGACAGGTCGACGGAAGAGACCCAGTACTTC
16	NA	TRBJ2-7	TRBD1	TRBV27	CASSLVGQGLGYEQYF	TGTGCCAGCAGTTTAGTAGGACAGGGGTTGGGCTACGAGCAGTACTTC
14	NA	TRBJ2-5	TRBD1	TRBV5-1	CASSRGQGQETQYF	TGCGCCAGCAGCCGCGGACAGGGCCAAGAGACCCAGTACTTC
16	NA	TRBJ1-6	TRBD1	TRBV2	CASTPPTGTGNSPLHF	TGTGCCAGCACTCCCCCGACCGGGACAGGGAATTCACCCCTCCACTTT
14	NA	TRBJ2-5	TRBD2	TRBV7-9	CASSSAGYKETQYF	TGTGCCAGCAGTTCAGCGGGGTACAAAGAGACCCAGTACTTC
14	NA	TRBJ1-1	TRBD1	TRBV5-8	CASSPGQGPTEAFF	TGTGCCAGCAGTCCGGGACAGGGGCCCACTGAAGCTTTCTTT
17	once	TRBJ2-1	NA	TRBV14	CASSPTYGGSSYNEQFF	TGTGCCAGCAGCCCGACGTACGGGGGTAGCTCCTACAATGAGCAGTTCTTC
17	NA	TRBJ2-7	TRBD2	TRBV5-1	CASSPRVAGGNSYEQYF	TGCGCCAGCAGCCCCCGAGTAGCGGGGGGAAACTCCTACGAGCAGTACTTC
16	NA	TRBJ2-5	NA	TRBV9	CASSVAITSRQETQYF	TGTGCCAGCAGCGTAGCCATCACTAGCCGGCAAGAGACCCAGTACTTC
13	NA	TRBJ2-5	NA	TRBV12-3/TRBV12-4	CASSPPSAETQYF	TGTGCCAGCAGTCCTCCTTCAGCGGAGACCCAGTACTTC
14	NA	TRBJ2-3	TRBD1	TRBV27	CASSLYRGTDTQYF	TGTGCCAGCAGTTTATACAGGGGGACAGATACGCAGTATTTT
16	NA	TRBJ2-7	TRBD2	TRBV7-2	CASSLGLAGVSYEQYF	TGTGCCAGCAGCTTAGGACTAGCGGGGGTCTCCTACGAGCAGTACTTC
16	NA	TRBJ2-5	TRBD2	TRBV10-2	CASSELKRGAVETQYF	TGCGCCAGCAGTGAGTTGAAGCGGGGGGCCGTGGAGACCCAGTACTTC
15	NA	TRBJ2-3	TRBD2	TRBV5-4	CASMVQAGRADTQYF	TGTGCCAGCATGGTCCAAGCGGGGCGGGCAGATACGCAGTATTTT
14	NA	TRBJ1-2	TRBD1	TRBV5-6	CASNLLTGLYGYTF	TGTGCCAGCAACTTATTGACAGGGCTCTATGGCTACACCTTC